These T cell receptor beta chains were read from a single sample in a study of Ad26.COV2.S vaccination and SARS-CoV-2 variants. The data were produced by immunoSEQ multiplex PCR, yet TCRdb's version contains in-frame clones alone and is incomplete. In the table there are hundreds of thousands of clones, around 86% of which are singletons. The sequenced sample was peripheral blood, obtained in a trial of Ad26.COV2.S vaccine versus placebo. These receptors were collected from a person between 18 and 65 years old who received the Ad26.COV2.S COVID-19 vaccine or a placebo. Each CDR3 is given with its conserved first and last residue. D genes are given only for firm matches. Only part of the rows carry a size: once, few, many, or a class if the clone is expanded.

CDR3	DNA	D	V	J	size
CASSSSARETQYF	TGTGCCAGCAGCTCCAGTGCCCGGGAGACCCAGTACTTC	.	TRBV11-2	TRBJ2-5	.
CASSPGGTEQYF	TGTGCCAGCAGTCCCGGGGGGACCGAGCAGTACTTC	TRBD2	TRBV27	TRBJ2-7	once
CASSQDGGGRYEQYF	TGCGCCAGCAGCCAAGATGGCGGGGGACGGTACGAGCAGTACTTC	TRBD2	TRBV4-1	TRBJ2-7	.
CASSYSSITDTQYF	TGTGCCAGCAGTTACTCGTCCATCACAGATACGCAGTATTTT	.	TRBV6-5	TRBJ2-3	.
CASSLIGTSSYEQYF	TGTGCCAGCAGCCTTATTGGAACCAGCTCCTACGAGCAGTACTTC	.	TRBV5-4	TRBJ2-7	once
CASSPLGGANNEQFF	TGCGCCAGCAGCCCGCTGGGGGGGGCTAACAATGAGCAGTTCTTC	.	TRBV4-1	TRBJ2-1	.
CASSYWLAIYNEQFF	TGTGCCAGCAGTTATTGGCTAGCGATATACAATGAGCAGTTCTTC	.	TRBV6-5	TRBJ2-1	.
CASSLGAGLMGNQPQHF	TGTGCCAGCAGCTTGGGGGCAGGGCTAATGGGCAATCAGCCCCAGCATTTT	.	TRBV13	TRBJ1-5	.
CAWSAAQAFF	TGTGCCTGGAGTGCCGCTCAAGCTTTCTTT	.	TRBV30	TRBJ1-1	.
CASSAGTGGKNEQFF	TGTGCCAGCAGCGCCGGGACAGGGGGCAAAAATGAGCAGTTCTTC	TRBD1	TRBV5-5	TRBJ2-1	once
CASSSGQGAQTEAFF	TGTGCCAGCTCCTCCGGACAGGGGGCGCAGACTGAAGCTTTCTTT	TRBD1	TRBV18	TRBJ1-1	.
CASSLTGTGELFF	TGTGCCAGCAGCTTAACGGGCACCGGGGAGCTGTTTTTT	.	TRBV7-3	TRBJ2-2	.
CASSHGAGIQETQYF	TGCGCCAGCAGCCACGGTGCGGGGATCCAAGAGACCCAGTACTTC	.	TRBV4-3	TRBJ2-5	.
CASSLGTNTEAFF	TGTGCCAGCAGCTTAGGGACTAACACTGAAGCTTTCTTT	.	TRBV7-2	TRBJ1-1	.
CASSIRVEGANTGELFF	TGTGCCAGCAGCATAAGAGTTGAGGGCGCGAACACCGGGGAGCTGTTTTTT	.	TRBV7-6	TRBJ2-2	once
CASALNRGTGELFF	TGTGCCAGCGCATTAAACCGTGGCACCGGGGAGCTGTTTTTT	.	TRBV7-3	TRBJ2-2	.
CASSVQSGTQYF	TGTGCCAGCAGCGTTCAATCCGGTACGCAGTATTTT	.	TRBV9	TRBJ2-3	once
CASSSGTGFDEQFF	TGTGCCAGCAGCTCCGGGACAGGCTTCGATGAGCAGTTCTTC	TRBD1	TRBV6-2/TRBV6-3	TRBJ2-1	.
CASGLDPKRQGHMNTEAFF	TGTGCTAGTGGTTTGGACCCCAAACGTCAGGGGCACATGAACACTGAAGCTTTCTTT	.	TRBV12-5	TRBJ1-1	.
CASSQGRGTEAFF	TGTGCCAGCAGCCAAGGGAGGGGCACTGAAGCTTTCTTT	.	TRBV3-1/TRBV3-2	TRBJ1-1	many
CASSLDTSGPQYF	TGTGCCAGCAGCTTAGACACCTCAGGGCCCCAGTACTTC	.	TRBV7-9	TRBJ2-5	.
CASSLLRDTDTQYF	TGTGCCAGCAGCTTGTTAAGGGACACAGATACGCAGTATTTT	.	TRBV5-4	TRBJ2-3	.
CASSLVGRGTVGYTF	TGTGCCAGCAGCTTAGTCGGCAGGGGGACGGTTGGCTACACCTTC	TRBD1	TRBV7-9	TRBJ1-2	once
CASSLQGMESPLHF	TGTGCCAGCAGCCTACAGGGAATGGAGTCACCCCTCCACTTT	.	TRBV3-1/TRBV3-2	TRBJ1-6	.
CASGRGGQGYSPLHF	TGTGCCAGTGGGAGGGGGGGGCAAGGTTATTCACCCCTCCACTTT	.	TRBV3-1/TRBV3-2	TRBJ1-6	.
CASRGQSDLAQHF	TGTGCCAGCAGGGGACAGTCCGATTTGGCCCAGCATTTT	TRBD1	TRBV6-5	TRBJ1-5	.
CASSEWEGWNSPLHF	TGTGCCAGCAGTGAATGGGAGGGATGGAATTCACCCCTCCACTTT	.	TRBV25-1	TRBJ1-6	few
CASSSFLRTSSTDTQYF	TGTGCCAGCAGTTCCTTCTTACGGACTAGTAGCACAGATACGCAGTATTTT	TRBD2	TRBV6-2/TRBV6-3	TRBJ2-3	.
CASSLTFRETDTQYF	TGTGCCAGCAGCTTAACGTTCAGGGAAACAGATACGCAGTATTTT	.	TRBV7-3	TRBJ2-3	.
CAISENDSNSPLHF	TGTGCCATCAGTGAGAACGACAGTAATTCACCCCTCCACTTT	.	TRBV10-3	TRBJ1-6	few
CASSYLGPRGDGYTF	TGTGCCAGCAGTTACTTGGGGCCCCGAGGGGATGGCTACACCTTC	.	TRBV6-2/TRBV6-3	TRBJ1-2	.
CASSPPGQPYGYTF	TGTGCCAGCAGTCCTCCGGGACAGCCCTATGGCTACACCTTC	TRBD1	TRBV6-5	TRBJ1-2	.
CASSVVGTYGYTF	TGTGCCAGCAGCGTAGTGGGGACCTATGGCTACACCTTC	.	TRBV9	TRBJ1-2	.
CASSQMTVGAKNIQYF	TGCGCCAGCAGCCAAATGACAGTCGGAGCCAAAAACATTCAGTACTTC	.	TRBV4-3	TRBJ2-4	.
CASTTGQGYGRNTEAFF	TGTGCCAGCACCACGGGTCAGGGGTATGGCCGGAACACTGAAGCTTTCTTT	.	TRBV21-1	TRBJ1-1	.
CASSVDIRSLVQETQYF	TGTGCCAGCAGCGTAGACATCCGCAGCCTGGTTCAAGAGACCCAGTACTTC	.	TRBV7-9	TRBJ2-5	.
CSASGAGNEQFF	TGCAGTGCTAGTGGAGCGGGCAATGAGCAGTTCTTC	.	TRBV20-1	TRBJ2-1	.
CASSLEGGITRNTIYF	TGTGCCAGCAGCTTAGAGGGGGGGATAACGAGAAACACCATATATTTT	.	TRBV7-2	TRBJ1-3	.
CASSLFGGGDYNEQFF	TGTGCCAGCAGTTTGTTTGGGGGAGGAGACTACAATGAGCAGTTCTTC	.	TRBV6-2/TRBV6-3	TRBJ2-1	.
CASSYETFYEQYF	TGTGCCAGCAGTTACGAGACTTTCTACGAGCAGTACTTC	.	TRBV6-5	TRBJ2-7	.
CAWSVRFEGKETQYF	TGTGCCTGGAGTGTTAGGTTTGAAGGGAAAGAGACCCAGTACTTC	.	TRBV30	TRBJ2-5	.
CASSEGVYNEQFF	TGCGCCAGCAGCGAGGGGGTCTACAATGAGCAGTTCTTC	.	TRBV4-1	TRBJ2-1	.
CASSLTRSSSYNEQFF	TGTGCCAGCAGCTTAACGAGGTCCAGCTCCTACAATGAGCAGTTCTTC	.	TRBV7-3	TRBJ2-1	.
CATLQGIDGYTF	TGTGCCACCCTACAGGGTATTGATGGCTACACCTTC	.	TRBV5-4	TRBJ1-2	once
CASKGLANTGELFF	TGTGCCAGCAAGGGACTAGCGAACACCGGGGAGCTGTTTTTT	TRBD2	TRBV2	TRBJ2-2	.
CASSSPHLYEQYF	TGTGCCAGCAGCTCCCCCCATTTGTATGAGCAGTACTTC	.	TRBV5-6	TRBJ2-7	few
CASSPAVDSGNTIYF	TGTGCCAGTAGCCCTGCAGTGGACTCTGGAAACACCATATATTTT	.	TRBV19	TRBJ1-3	.